What follows is one TCR beta chain and its context. This record belongs to a study of T-cell reconstitution after alpha-beta-depleted transplantation in children. Unique molecular identifiers were incorporated during preparation of the TCRbeta library. One entry per CDR3 protein results from TCRdb running MiXCR on the PCR reads. Of 350,000 to 450,000 distinct CDR3 sequences listed, about 14% were seen once; the top ten hold around 4.5%. This CDR3 comprises 14 residues. Germline CDR1 is MNHEY and CDR2 is SVGAGI. With V trimmed by 2 bases and J by 6 bases, 3 bases remained unmatched. This chain links TRBV6-5 with TRBJ1-1; 10 positions agree with TRBD1. The sequence derives from a human donor who donated a stem cell graft to a child with Fanconi anemia. The specimen comprised PBMCs, sampled from the stem cell graft. CDR3 sequence reads: CASSYGQGGAEAFF. Here the CDR3 DNA reads TGTGCCAGCAGTTACGGACAGGGGGGCGCTGAAGCTTTCTTT.